This TCR beta chain comes out of a study of T cells in Graves' hyperthyroidism and ophthalmopathy. In making diagnoses, clinical symptoms, serum thyroxine and TRAb, thyroid ultrasound and orbital computed tomography were all used. What was amplified from RNA transcripts were TCR beta CDR3 regions. An initial round of RT-PCR targeting the TCR CDR3 relied on the HTBI primer set. TCRdb re-derived calls from the multiplex PCR reads in MiXCR, one entry per CDR3 protein. The sample has about 480,000 distinct CDR3 sequences, approximately 14% seen once; the top ten hold under 20%. CDR1 KGHSH and CDR2 LQKENI come from the germline V gene. The CDR3 extends over 16 amino acids. The V gene lost 4 bases and the J gene lost 5 bases, with 20 bases spanning the gap. Study results and caveats: Ophthalmopathy was model-predicted a median around 6.1 months pre-onset. Separating ophthalmopathy from stable hyperthyroidism was achieved by a 13 V-J model.

This clonotype was counted many times. No antigen is known for it. Material for sequencing was blood. The chain carries TRBV18 and TRBJ1-2; weak D call: TRBD1 (5 bases). This receptor was taken from a woman under 30 with Graves' hyperthyroidism. The CDR3 nucleotides read TGTGCCAGCTCACGAGAGGGGATCTCCACCTCATATGGCTACACCTTC. Translation: CASSREGISTSYGYTF.